This T cell receptor beta chain was profiled in a study of T cell responses to AZD1222 COVID-19 vaccine. Turning to the study itself: Analysis merged second doses at about 4 or about 12 weeks.

For this clone: As yet, its antigen is unknown.

Overall study results and limits: Repertoire sampling occurred only after the peak T cell response. Clonal diversity may have been underestimated in mostly white British donors.

Assay: immunoSEQ multiplex PCR; the TCRdb copy retains only in-frame clones and omits some. The sample has about 130,000 clones, 75% to 90% seen once. Germline assignment: CDR1 LGHDT and CDR2 YNNKEL (reference sequence). The CDR3 loop spans 14 amino acids. The V end was cut by 5 bases, the J end by 1 base, with 12 bases between. The sample was peripheral blood, taken on day 0 of AZD1222 vaccination. The chain joins TRBV3-1 (or the pseudogene TRBV3-2) to TRBJ2-7; D call uncertain. This TCR was recovered from an adult in good health. The CDR3 coding sequence is TGTGCCAGCAGCTCAAAGGGCAGGTCCTACGAGCAGTACTTC. Translated, it gives CASSSKGRSYEQYF.